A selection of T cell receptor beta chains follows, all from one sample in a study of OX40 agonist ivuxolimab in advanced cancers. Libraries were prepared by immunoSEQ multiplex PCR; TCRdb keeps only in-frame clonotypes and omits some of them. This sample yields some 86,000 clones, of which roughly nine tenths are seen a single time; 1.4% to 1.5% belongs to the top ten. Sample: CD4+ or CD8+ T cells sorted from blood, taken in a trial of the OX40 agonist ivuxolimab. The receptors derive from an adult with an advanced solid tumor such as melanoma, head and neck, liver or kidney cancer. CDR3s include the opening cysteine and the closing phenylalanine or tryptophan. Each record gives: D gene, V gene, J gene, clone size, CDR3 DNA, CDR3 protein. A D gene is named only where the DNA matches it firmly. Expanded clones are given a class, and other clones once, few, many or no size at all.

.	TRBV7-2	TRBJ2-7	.	TGTGCCAGCAGCCCCCACCAGGGCGCCTACGAGCAGTACTTC	CASSPHQGAYEQYF
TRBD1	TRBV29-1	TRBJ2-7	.	TGCAGCGCGGGACAGGGCGCTGTTGAGTACTTC	CSAGQGAVEYF
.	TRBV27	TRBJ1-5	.	TGTGCCAGCAGCGCGGGGGGTCCCAATCAGCCCCAGCATTTT	CASSAGGPNQPQHF
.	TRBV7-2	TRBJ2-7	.	TGTGCCAGCAGCTCGAAGGGGGTCTCCTACGAGCAGTACTTC	CASSSKGVSYEQYF
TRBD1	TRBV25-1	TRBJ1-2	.	TGTGCCAGCAGTGAAGGTGACAGGGGGAGAGGCTACACCTTC	CASSEGDRGRGYTF
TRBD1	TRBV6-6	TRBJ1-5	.	TGTGCCAGCAGATTTCAGGGGGCGAATCAGCCCCAGCATTTT	CASRFQGANQPQHF
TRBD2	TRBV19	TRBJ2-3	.	TGTGCCAGTAGTAATAAGGGACTAGTCTCAGATACGCAGTATTTT	CASSNKGLVSDTQYF
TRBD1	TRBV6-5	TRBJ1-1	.	TGTGCCAGCATACACCGGACAGGGAACACTGAAGCTTTCTTT	CASIHRTGNTEAFF
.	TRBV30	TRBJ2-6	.	TGTGCCTGGAGTGTAATGTCTGGGGCCAACGTCCTGACTTTC	CAWSVMSGANVLTF
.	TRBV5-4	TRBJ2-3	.	TGTGCCAGCAGCCTGCGTCGTGGACTAATGGGGGTCCCAGATACGCAGTATTTT	CASSLRRGLMGVPDTQYF
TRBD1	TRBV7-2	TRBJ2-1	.	TGTGCCAGCAGCTTCCTCCGACAGGGCAACAATGAGCAGTTCTTC	CASSFLRQGNNEQFF
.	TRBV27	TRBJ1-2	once	TGTGCCAGCAGTCCTCATTTACAGGGAGGGAACTATGGCTACACCTTC	CASSPHLQGGNYGYTF
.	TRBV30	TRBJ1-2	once	TGTGCCTGGATAAGGGGGGCCAGCTCTAACTATGGCTACACCTTC	CAWIRGASSNYGYTF
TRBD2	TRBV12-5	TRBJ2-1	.	TGTGCTAGTGGTTTGTCGATGGGACTAGCAAACGAGCAGTTCTTC	CASGLSMGLANEQFF
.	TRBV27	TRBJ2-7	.	TGTGCTACGGACTCTCGAACCTACGAGCAGTACTTC	CATDSRTYEQYF
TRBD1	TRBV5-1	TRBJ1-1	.	TGCGCCAGCAGATCGGGTAACAGGGGGCACACTGAAGCTTTCTTT	CASRSGNRGHTEAFF
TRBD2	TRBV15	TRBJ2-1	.	TGTGCCACCAGCATCGTCCCGGGACTAGGCTCCGAGCAGTTCTTC	CATSIVPGLGSEQFF
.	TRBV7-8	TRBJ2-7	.	TGTGCCAGCAGCCTAGAGGAAGGGGCAGGCTACGAGCAGTACTTC	CASSLEEGAGYEQYF
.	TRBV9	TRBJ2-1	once	TGTGCCAGCGGGCTAGCAGCGGGTGAGCAGTTCTTC	CASGLAAGEQFF
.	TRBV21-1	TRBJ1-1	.	TGTGCCAGCAGCAAAGGGGGCAGGGCCAACACTGAAGCTTTCTTT	CASSKGGRANTEAFF
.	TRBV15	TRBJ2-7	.	TGTGCCAGTTACAGTCAGGGTCCGGACGAGCAGTACTTC	CASYSQGPDEQYF
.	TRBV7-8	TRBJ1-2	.	TGTGCCAGCAGCCGAGAAACGGGGGGGCTTTATGGTGGCTACACCTTC	CASSRETGGLYGGYTF
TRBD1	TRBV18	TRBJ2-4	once	TGTGCCAGCTCACCGACAGGGGTTTCGGGCAAAAACATTCAGTACTTC	CASSPTGVSGKNIQYF
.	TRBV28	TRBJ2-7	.	TGTGCCAGCAGTTTAACAGGGCCCTACGAGCAGTACTTC	CASSLTGPYEQYF
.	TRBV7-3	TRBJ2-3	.	TGTGCCAGCAGCTTGGGCCTAGAAGTAGATACGCAGTATTTT	CASSLGLEVDTQYF
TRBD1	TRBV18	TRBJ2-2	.	TGTGCCAGCTCACCGCGGCAGGGGGCAGTAATGGGCACCGGGGAGCTGTTTTTT	CASSPRQGAVMGTGELFF
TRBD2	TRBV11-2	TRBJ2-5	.	TGTGCCAGCAGCCCGCGGACTAGCGGGAGGGTGGACTTC	CASSPRTSGRVDF